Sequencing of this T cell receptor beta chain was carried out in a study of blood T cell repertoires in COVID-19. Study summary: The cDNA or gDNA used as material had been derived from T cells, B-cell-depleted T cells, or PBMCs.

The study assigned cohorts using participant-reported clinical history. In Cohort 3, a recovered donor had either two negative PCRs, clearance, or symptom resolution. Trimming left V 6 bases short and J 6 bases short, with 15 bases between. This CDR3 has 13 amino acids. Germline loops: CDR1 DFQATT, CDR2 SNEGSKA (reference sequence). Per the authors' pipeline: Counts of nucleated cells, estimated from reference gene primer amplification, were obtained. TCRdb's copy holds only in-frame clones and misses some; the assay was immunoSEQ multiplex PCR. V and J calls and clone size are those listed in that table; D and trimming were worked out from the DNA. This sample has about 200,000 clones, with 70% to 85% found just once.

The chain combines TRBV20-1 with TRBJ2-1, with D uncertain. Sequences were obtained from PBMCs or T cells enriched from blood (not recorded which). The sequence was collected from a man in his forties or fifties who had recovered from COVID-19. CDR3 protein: CSASGSTFNEQFF. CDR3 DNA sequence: TGCAGTGCCAGTGGTAGCACTTTCAATGAGCAGTTCTTC.